Reported below is one TCR beta chain. Its target antigen remains unknown. One base away there is no much larger clone; base qualities are not given. Library method: 5' RACE. Data came from a NextSeq 500. To correct for sequencing error and PCR bias, the TCR library protocol tagged individual cDNA molecules with unique molecular identifiers. Sequencing covered both TCR alpha and beta chains, and within each sample the abundances of alpha and beta sequences were tightly co-correlated. The study's own analysis went as follows. Decombinator V4 was used to annotate the V gene, J gene and CDR3 of the TCR sequences. Expanded TCRs were defined as changing significantly between any two time points under a Poisson model with p below 0.0001. TCR abundances were normalised to the total number of TCRs sequenced in each sample and reported as counts per million. MAIT TCRs were defined by TRAV1-2 paired with TRAJ12, TRAJ20 or TRAJ33, and iNKT TCRs by TRAV10 paired with TRAJ18. VDJdb, accessed 1 November 2021, was searched for CMV, EBV and SARS-CoV-2 annotated TCRs, with TCRs annotated for multiple antigens excluded. TCRdb cleaned the public reads at Q25 with fastp, built clones with MiXCR and kept in-frame beta chains. Every distinct CDR3 protein forms one entry, paired with its most common genes and DNA. These V and J calls originate from TCRdb's pipeline instead of the authors' own analysis. Here the sample has some 70,000 distinct CDR3 sequences; roughly an eighth occur a single time. The top ten clones comprise around 4% of the sample.

This sample is drawn from a study of early T cells in non-severe SARS-CoV-2 infection (dated by TCRdb to about 2021). About the study as a whole: TCR sequencing used bulk RNA from unsorted whole blood, so alpha and beta chains could not be paired. General study outcomes and caveats: Matching against VDJdb was skewed toward anti-spike CD8 responses, likely underestimated virus-specific expansions, and missed private and CD4 specificities.

The CDR3 holds 12 amino acids from the cysteine to the phenylalanine. CDR3 DNA only is kept here, 36 bases in frame from base 1. Based on the germline V gene, the CDR1 and CDR2 sequences are MDHEN and SYDVKM. V is pared back by 7 bases and J by 11 bases, with 17 bases lying between the germline termini. This was a case-control study nested in a cohort of healthcare workers in London, UK, who had nasopharyngeal swab PCR tests and blood samples taken every week. Healthcare workers were recruited during the week of the UK lockdown, between 23 and 31 March 2020, and followed weekly for up to about 16 weeks.

The TCR comes from an adult who was a healthcare worker with PCR-confirmed SARS-CoV-2 infection or an uninfected control (not recorded which). The V gene is TRBV28 and the J gene is TRBJ1-1; possibly the D gene is TRBD1, per 6 matching bases. What was sequenced was whole blood. For the CDR3, the sequence is CASISGGLGAFF. The nucleotides are TGTGCCAGCATTAGCGGGGGGCTAGGGGCTTTCTTT.